The clone carrying this T cell receptor (beta chain) was observed a single time. Antigen unknown. In germline, CDR1 is MRHNA, CDR2 SNTAGT. Trimming took 2 bases from V and 2 from J; bases not matched to a gene: 6. This CDR3 contains 16 residues. This sample is part of a study of OX40 agonist ivuxolimab in advanced cancers. General study points: Partial responders at 0.1-3.0 mg/kg showed near-lowest clonal expansion.

Clones were read by immunoSEQ multiplex PCR, and TCRdb kept only the in-frame ones, dropping some. The sample shows 35,000 to 45,000 clones, 85% to 95% of them seen only once. The chain is built from TRBV6-4 and TRBJ2-1, with TRBD1 matching over 7 bases. The TCR was taken from an adult with an advanced solid tumor such as melanoma, head and neck, liver or kidney cancer. This material consisted of CD4+ or CD8+ T cells sorted from blood, taken in a trial of the OX40 agonist ivuxolimab. CDR3 sequence reads: CASSDNRDSTYNEQFF. The CDR3 DNA follows: TGTGCCAGCAGTGACAACCGGGACAGTACCTACAATGAGCAGTTCTTC.